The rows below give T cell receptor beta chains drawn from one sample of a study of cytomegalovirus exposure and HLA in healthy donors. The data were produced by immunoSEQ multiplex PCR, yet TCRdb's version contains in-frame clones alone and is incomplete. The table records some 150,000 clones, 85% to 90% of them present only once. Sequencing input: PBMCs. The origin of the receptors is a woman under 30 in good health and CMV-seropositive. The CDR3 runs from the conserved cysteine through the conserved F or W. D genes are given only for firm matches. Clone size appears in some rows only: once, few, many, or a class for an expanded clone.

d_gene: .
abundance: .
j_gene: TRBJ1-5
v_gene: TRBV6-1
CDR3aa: CASSERGGHQPQHF
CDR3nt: TGTGCCAGCAGTGAAAGGGGGGGCCATCAGCCCCAGCATTTT

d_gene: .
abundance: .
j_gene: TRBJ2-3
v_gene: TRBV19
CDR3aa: CASSMEVVPRGTDTQYF
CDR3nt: TGTGCCAGTAGTATGGAGGTAGTTCCTCGGGGCACAGATACGCAGTATTTT

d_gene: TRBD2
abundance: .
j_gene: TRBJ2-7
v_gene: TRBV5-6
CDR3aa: CASSLDLAGVVGHEQYF
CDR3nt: TGTGCCAGCAGCTTGGATTTAGCGGGGGTAGTTGGCCACGAGCAGTACTTC

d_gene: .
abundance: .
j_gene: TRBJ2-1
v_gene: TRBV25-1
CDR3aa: CATYYNEQFF
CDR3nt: TGTGCCACCTACTACAATGAGCAGTTCTTC

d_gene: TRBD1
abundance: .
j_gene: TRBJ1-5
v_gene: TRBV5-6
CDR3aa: CASSPGGYGNQPQHF
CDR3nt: TGTGCCAGCAGCCCAGGGGGCTATGGCAATCAGCCCCAGCATTTT

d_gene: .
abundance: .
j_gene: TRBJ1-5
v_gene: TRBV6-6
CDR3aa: CASMGAVNSNQPQHF
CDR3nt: TGTGCCAGCATGGGGGCCGTAAATAGCAATCAGCCCCAGCATTTT

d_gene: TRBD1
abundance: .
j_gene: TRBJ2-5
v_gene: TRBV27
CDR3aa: CASSFRGTGGVGMYF
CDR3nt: TGTGCCAGCAGTTTCCGCGGGACAGGGGGAGTTGGGATGTACTTC

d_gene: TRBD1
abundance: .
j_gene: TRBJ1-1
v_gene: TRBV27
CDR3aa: CASSKTGGSRAFF
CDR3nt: TGTGCCAGCAGTAAGACAGGGGGGTCTAGAGCTTTCTTT

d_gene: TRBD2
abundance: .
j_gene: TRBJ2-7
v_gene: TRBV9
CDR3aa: CASSVGTGGPIEQYF
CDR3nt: TGTGCCAGCAGCGTAGGGACGGGAGGGCCAATCGAGCAGTACTTC

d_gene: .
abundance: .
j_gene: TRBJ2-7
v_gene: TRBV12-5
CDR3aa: CASGLASKHTKDSYEQYF
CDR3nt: TGTGCTAGTGGTTTGGCCTCCAAACACACTAAGGACTCCTACGAGCAGTACTTC

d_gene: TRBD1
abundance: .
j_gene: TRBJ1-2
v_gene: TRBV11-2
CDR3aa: CASTNRGQAGYTF
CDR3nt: TGTGCCAGCACCAATCGGGGACAGGCTGGCTACACCTTC

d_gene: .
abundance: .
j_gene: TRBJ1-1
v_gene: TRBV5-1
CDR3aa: CASSLALNTEAFF
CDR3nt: TGCGCCAGCAGCTTGGCGTTGAACACTGAAGCTTTCTTT

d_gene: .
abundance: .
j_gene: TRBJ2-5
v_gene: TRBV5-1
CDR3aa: CASSPGEVWETQYF
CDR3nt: TGCGCCAGCAGCCCCGGGGAAGTTTGGGAGACCCAGTACTTC

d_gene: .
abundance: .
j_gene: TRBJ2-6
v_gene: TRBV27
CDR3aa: CASSSTSSGANVLTF
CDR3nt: TGTGCCAGCAGTTCGACTAGCTCTGGGGCCAACGTCCTGACTTTC

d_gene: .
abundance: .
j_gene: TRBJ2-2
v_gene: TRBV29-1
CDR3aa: CSVEEDTGELFF
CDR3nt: TGCAGCGTTGAGGAGGACACCGGGGAGCTGTTTTTT

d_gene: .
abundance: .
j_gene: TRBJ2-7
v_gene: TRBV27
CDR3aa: CASSSFYEQYF
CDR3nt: TGTGCCAGCAGTTCCTTTTACGAGCAGTACTTC

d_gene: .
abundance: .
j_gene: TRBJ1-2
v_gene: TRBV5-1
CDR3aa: CASSLATGSPSYTF
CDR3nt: TGCGCCAGCAGCTTGGCCACAGGGAGTCCTAGCTACACCTTC

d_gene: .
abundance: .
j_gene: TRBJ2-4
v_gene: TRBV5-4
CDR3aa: CASSFGGSSIQYF
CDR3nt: TGTGCCAGCAGCTTCGGGGGTTCTAGCATTCAGTACTTC

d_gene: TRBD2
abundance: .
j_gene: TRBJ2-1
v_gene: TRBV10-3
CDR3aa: CAISELLAGGPSDNEQFF
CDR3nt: TGTGCCATCAGTGAACTTCTAGCGGGAGGGCCTTCGGACAATGAGCAGTTCTTC

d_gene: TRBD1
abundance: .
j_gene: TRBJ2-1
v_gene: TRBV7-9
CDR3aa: CASSPAGTGTNEQFF
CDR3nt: TGTGCCAGCAGCCCAGCCGGGACAGGAACAAATGAGCAGTTCTTC

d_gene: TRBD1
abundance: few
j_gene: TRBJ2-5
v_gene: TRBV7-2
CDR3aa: CASSLAPGTGTRETQYF
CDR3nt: TGTGCCAGCAGCTTAGCCCCCGGGACAGGGACAAGAGAGACCCAGTACTTC

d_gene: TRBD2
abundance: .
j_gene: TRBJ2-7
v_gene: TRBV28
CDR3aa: CATRGGGYYEQYF
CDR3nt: TGTGCCACTCGGGGGGGCGGGTACTACGAGCAGTACTTC

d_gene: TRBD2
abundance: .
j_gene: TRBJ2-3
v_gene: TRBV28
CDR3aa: CASSFAGRLAGGSEDTQYF
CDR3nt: TGTGCCAGCAGTTTTGCAGGGAGGCTAGCGGGGGGAAGTGAAGATACGCAGTATTTT

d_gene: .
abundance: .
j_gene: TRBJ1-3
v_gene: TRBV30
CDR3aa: CAWSVRGDSGNTIYF
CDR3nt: TGTGCCTGGAGTGTACGGGGGGATAGTGGAAACACCATATATTTT

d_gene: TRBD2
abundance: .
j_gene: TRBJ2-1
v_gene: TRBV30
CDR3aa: CAWSPRRLAGGSEQFF
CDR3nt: TGTGCCTGGAGTCCCCGGAGACTAGCGGGAGGGTCTGAGCAGTTCTTC

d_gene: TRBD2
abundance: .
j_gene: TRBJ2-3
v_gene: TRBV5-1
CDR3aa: CASSLSGRELSDTQYF
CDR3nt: TGCGCCAGCAGCTTGTCCGGGCGGGAGCTTTCGGATACGCAGTATTTT

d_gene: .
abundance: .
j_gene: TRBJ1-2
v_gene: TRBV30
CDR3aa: CAWNNNYGYTF
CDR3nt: TGTGCCTGGAATAATAACTATGGCTACACCTTC

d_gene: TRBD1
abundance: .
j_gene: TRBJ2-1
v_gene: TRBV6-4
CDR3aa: CASRQPPGQGDYNEQFF
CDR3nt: TGTGCCAGCAGGCAGCCCCCGGGACAGGGTGATTACAATGAGCAGTTCTTC

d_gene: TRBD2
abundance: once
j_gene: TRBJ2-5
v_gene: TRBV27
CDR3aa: CASSRRLAGGPQTQYF
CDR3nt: TGTGCCAGCAGTCGTCGACTAGCGGGAGGGCCTCAGACCCAGTACTTC

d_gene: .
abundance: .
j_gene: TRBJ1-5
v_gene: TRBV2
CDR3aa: CASSEAMAVFNQPQHF
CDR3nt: TGTGCCAGCAGTGAAGCGATGGCAGTTTTTAATCAGCCCCAGCATTTT

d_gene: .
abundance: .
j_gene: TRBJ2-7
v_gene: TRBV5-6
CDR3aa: CATRGGGPGEQYF
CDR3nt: TGTGCCACGAGGGGAGGGGGACCTGGCGAGCAGTACTTC

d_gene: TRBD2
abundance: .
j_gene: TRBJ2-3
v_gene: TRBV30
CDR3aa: CAWSSPGTSGTDTQYF
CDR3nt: TGTGCCTGGAGTAGTCCCGGGACTAGCGGGACAGATACGCAGTATTTT

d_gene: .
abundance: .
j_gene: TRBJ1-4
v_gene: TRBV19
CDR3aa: CASSIQETNEKLFF
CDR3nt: TGTGCCAGTAGTATTCAGGAAACTAATGAAAAACTGTTTTTT

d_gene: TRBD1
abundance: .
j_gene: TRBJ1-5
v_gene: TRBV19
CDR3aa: CASSIRDRVEPQHF
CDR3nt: TGTGCCAGTAGTATACGAGACAGGGTTGAGCCCCAGCATTTT

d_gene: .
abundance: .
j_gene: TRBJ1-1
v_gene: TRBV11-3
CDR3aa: CASREGGTEAFF
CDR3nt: TGTGCCAGCCGCGAGGGTGGAACTGAAGCTTTCTTT